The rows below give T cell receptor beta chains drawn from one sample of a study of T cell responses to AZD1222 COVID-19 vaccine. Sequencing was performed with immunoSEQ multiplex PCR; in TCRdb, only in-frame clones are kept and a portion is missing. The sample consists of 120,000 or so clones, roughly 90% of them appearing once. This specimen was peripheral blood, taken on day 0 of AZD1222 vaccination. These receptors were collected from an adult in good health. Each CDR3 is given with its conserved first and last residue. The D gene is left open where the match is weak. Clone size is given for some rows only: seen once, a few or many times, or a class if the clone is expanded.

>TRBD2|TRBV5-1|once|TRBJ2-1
CASTRTSGIPANEQFF
TGCGCCAGCACCAGGACTAGCGGGATACCGGCGAATGAGCAGTTCTTC
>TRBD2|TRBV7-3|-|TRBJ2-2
CASSLRPLAGGAGELFF
TGTGCCAGCAGCTTAAGGCCCTTAGCGGGAGGGGCCGGGGAGCTGTTTTTT
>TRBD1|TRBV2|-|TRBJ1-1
CASSYRGGNTEAFF
TGTGCCAGCAGTTACAGGGGAGGGAACACTGAAGCTTTCTTT
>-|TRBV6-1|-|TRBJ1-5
CASSVFKFGSNQPQHF
TGTGCCAGCAGTGTCTTCAAATTCGGAAGCAATCAGCCCCAGCATTTT
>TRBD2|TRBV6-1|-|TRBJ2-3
CASSLAGPLRDTQYF
TGTGCCAGCAGTTTAGCGGGGCCATTAAGGGATACGCAGTATTTT
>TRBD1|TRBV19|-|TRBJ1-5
CASSIVPGGNQPQHF
TGTGCCAGTAGTATAGTTCCAGGGGGGAATCAGCCCCAGCATTTT
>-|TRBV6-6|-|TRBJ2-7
CAATRGASYEQYF
TGTGCCGCCACGAGGGGCGCATCCTACGAGCAGTACTTC
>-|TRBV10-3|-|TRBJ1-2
CAISELGYGYTF
TGTGCCATCAGTGAGCTAGGCTATGGCTACACCTTC
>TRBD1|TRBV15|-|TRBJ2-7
CATSRRDRGYEQYF
TGTGCCACCAGCAGGAGGGACAGGGGCTACGAGCAGTACTTC
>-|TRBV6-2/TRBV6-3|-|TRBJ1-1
CASSYGPLREAFF
TGTGCCAGCAGTTACGGCCCACTCCGTGAAGCTTTCTTT
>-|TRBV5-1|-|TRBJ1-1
CASSNSPTDKNTEAFF
TGCGCCAGCAGTAATTCCCCTACGGACAAGAACACTGAAGCTTTCTTT
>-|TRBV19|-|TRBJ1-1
CASSTYDRLTEAFF
TGTGCCAGTAGTACGTACGACAGGTTAACTGAAGCTTTCTTT
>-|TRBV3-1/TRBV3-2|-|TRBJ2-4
CASSQGWESKNIQYF
TGTGCCAGCAGCCAAGGGTGGGAGTCCAAAAACATTCAGTACTTC